Shown below are 22 T cell receptor beta chains from a single sample sequenced in a study of regulatory T cells in long-lasting Graves disease. Time point here: newly diagnosed GD, antithyroid drugs for less than 3 months. There was RNA extracted from PBMCs, and the TCR library was made from it. Library construction for TCR beta used iRepertoire HTBI primers and Arm-PCR of CDR3 regions. A single record per CDR3 protein comes from TCRdb applying MiXCR to the multiplex PCR reads. The sample has approximately 560,000 distinct CDR3 sequences; 15% to 20% are singletons. These data were likewise used in another study, on T cells in Graves' hyperthyroidism and ophthalmopathy.

The sequences come from peripheral blood mononuclear cells (PBMCs), collected at new diagnosis, from a patient treated with antithyroid drugs. These receptors originate from a man aged 18 to 30 with Graves disease.

This chain connects TRBV3-1 to TRBJ1-4; D remains unclear. With 3 bases removed from V and 7 bases from J, the gap between germline ends came to 3 bases. This CDR3 region has 11 residues. Germline lookup yields CDR1 LGHDT and CDR2 YNNKEL (reference sequence). The CDR3 DNA is TGTGCCAGCAGCCATCTTGAAAAACTGTTTTTT. Its translation is CASSHLEKLFF.

This clonotype was recorded at least ten times. J is TRBJ2-1 and V is TRBV7-9, with 8 bases identical to TRBD2. The CDR3 has 16 amino acids. V gave up 0 bases and J gave up 5 bases; unmatched junction bases: 6. Germline CDR1 SEHNR, CDR2 FQNEAQ (reference sequence). Here the CDR3 DNA reads TGTGCCAGCAGCTTAGCGAGCGGGAGACTGAACAATGAGCAGTTCTTC. Translation gives CASSLASGRLNNEQFF.

This clonotype was observed many times. CDR3: CASRPTGGGTQYF. The CDR3 DNA sequence: TGTGCCAGCAGACCCACTGGGGGAGGCACGCAGTATTTT. The chain combines TRBV2 with TRBJ2-3; a weak D match, TRBD2 (6 bases). Per germline, CDR1 SNHLY and CDR2 FYNNEI. CDR3 length equals 13 residues. Trimming pared 6 bases from V and 9 bases from J, leaving 16 bases between.

This clonotype was counted only a few times. The V gene is TRBV20-1, the J gene TRBJ2-3; the match to TRBD2 covers 7 bases. CDR1 is DFQATT and CDR2 is SNEGSKA in the germline V gene (reference sequence). The ends lost 0 bases at V and 2 bases at J; junction bases unmatched: 8. This CDR3 is 16 amino acids long. The CDR3 DNA sequence: TGCAGTGCTAGAGATGTTTGGGGGAGGGTCACAGATACGCAGTATTTT. This translates into CSARDVWGRVTDTQYF.

This clonotype was found many times. CDR3 residues: CASGPTDTQYF. CDR3 nucleotides: TGTGCCAGCGGCCCCACAGATACGCAGTATTTT. V is TRBV7-9 and J is TRBJ2-3, with D hard to call. CDR3 length equals 11 residues. Germline values: CDR1 SEHNR, CDR2 FQNEAQ (reference sequence). Trimming removed 8 bases at V and 2 bases at J, with 5 bases between.

Remarks on this clonotype: A single base separates this from a much larger clone, so it may be a read error. This chain connects TRBV2 to TRBJ1-4, with a possible D match to TRBD1 (5 bases). Germline V gene lookup returns CDR1 SNHLY and CDR2 FYNNEI. There are 12 residues in the CDR3. With 5 bases removed from V and 11 bases from J, the gap between germline ends came to 12 bases. CDR3 sequence: CASSLTVDKLFF. CDR3 nucleotides: TGTGCCAGCAGTCTGACAGTGGACAAACTGTTTTTT.

The chain uses TRBV7-9 and TRBJ2-3; 9 nucleotides line up with TRBD2. The CDR3 contains 15 residues. J lost 6 bases, V lost 6 bases, and 10 bases had no gene match. Germline CDR1 and CDR2: SEHNR and FQNEAQ (reference sequence). The CDR3 DNA sequence: TGTGCCAGCAGAAGGTACGCGGGAGGGCCCGATACGCAGTATTTT. As protein: CASRRYAGGPDTQYF.

This clonotype was recorded many times. The chain links TRBV12-3 or TRBV12-4 to TRBJ2-5; 11 positions match TRBD2. The CDR3 sequence is 16 residues long. Trimming took 6 bases from V and 7 from J; bases not matched to a gene: 13. CDR3 nucleotides: TGTGCCAGCAGCCTCGTAGCGGGAGGGCCGAAGCGGACCCAGTACTTC. It translates to CASSLVAGGPKRTQYF.

In its sample, this clonotype was seen a few times. The chain recombines TRBV10-3 with TRBJ2-7, with a possible D match to TRBD1 (5 bases). V was clipped by 3 bases and J by 3 bases, with 6 bases between them. The CDR3 runs 12 residues. Per germline, CDR1 ENHRY and CDR2 SYGVKD. The CDR3 loop reads CAISDRDYEQYF. DNA of the CDR3: TGTGCCATCAGTGACAGGGACTACGAGCAGTACTTC.

This clonotype occurred many times. The chain carries TRBV5-1 and TRBJ2-7, with 11 bases aligning to TRBD1. Trimming removed 1 base from V and 0 bases from J; junction bases left unmatched: 9. The germline CDR1 and CDR2 sequences are SGHRS and YFSETQ. This CDR3 is built from 18 residues. CDR3 nucleotides: TGCGCCAGCAGCTTGAAGGACAGGGGGCTTATGTACTCCTACGAGCAGTACTTC. Encoded protein: CASSLKDRGLMYSYEQYF.

This clonotype was recorded many times. The chain carries TRBV2 and TRBJ1-5; D is perhaps TRBD1 (6 bases). Germline V gene sequence: CDR1 SNHLY, CDR2 FYNNEI. Trimming stripped 11 bases from V and 0 bases from J, with 11 bases between. CDR3 length equals 13 residues. CDR3 residues: CASDSYSNQPQHF. CDR3 sequence (DNA): TGTGCCTCGGACAGCTATAGCAATCAGCCCCAGCATTTT.

This clonotype was detected only a few times. V usage is TRBV5-1 and J usage is TRBJ2-7; a weak D match, TRBD1 (6 bases). The germline gives CDR1 SGHRS, CDR2 YFSETQ. Trimming took off 7 bases at V and 7 bases at J, with 18 bases between the two ends. The CDR3 runs to 13 residues. The CDR3 DNA follows: TGCGCCAGCGCCAGGACAGCCGAGAAGGAGCAGTACTTC. Residues: CASARTAEKEQYF. The full variable domain, with the rest looked up from reference TRBV5-1 and TRBJ2-7, is KAGVTQTPRYLIKTRGQQVTLSCSPISGHRSVSWYQQTPGQGLQFLFEYFSETQRNKGNFPGRFSGRQFSNSRSEMNVSTLELGDSALYLCASARTAEKEQYFGPGTRLTVT.

The V call is TRBV20-1, the J call TRBJ1-1; 10 bases match TRBD1. The CDR3 has 15 residues. Germline lookup yields CDR1 DFQATT and CDR2 SNEGSKA (reference sequence). The junction had 7 bases not matched to a gene; V was cut back by 6 bases and J by 0 bases. In DNA form, the CDR3 reads TGCAGTGCCATCCGGGACAGGGGCTTGAACACTGAAGCTTTCTTT. It encodes CSAIRDRGLNTEAFF.

This clonotype has a handful of counts. The chain has TRBV9 and TRBJ2-1; 7 nucleotides line up with TRBD2. Germline CDR1 and CDR2: SGDLS and YYNGEE. With 7 bases clipped from V and 5 bases from J, the junction kept 9 bases outside the gene matches. This CDR3 is 14 amino acids long. This CDR3 reads CASSYSGPHNEQFF. The CDR3 region has the DNA TGTGCCAGCTCATATAGCGGGCCCCACAATGAGCAGTTCTTC.

J is TRBJ1-5 and V is TRBV5-1; D is unclear. Trimming removed 5 bases from V and 4 bases from J, with 10 bases in between. This CDR3 has 13 residues. Germline assignment: CDR1 SGHRS and CDR2 YFSETQ. The DNA for the CDR3 is TGCGCCAGCAGTACCGAAGGGAATCAGCCCCAGCATTTT. Its protein product is CASSTEGNQPQHF.

This clonotype showed up many times. The chain is built from TRBV6-2 or TRBV6-3 and TRBJ2-1, with TRBD2 matching 10 bases. The CDR3 spans 18 residues. From germline, CDR1 is MNHEY and CDR2 SVGEGT. The V gene end was trimmed by 2 bases and the J gene end by 1 base; junction bases not matched to a gene: 8. The CDR3 loop is CASSYRAGGPVSYNEQFF. CDR3 DNA: TGTGCCAGCAGTTACCGAGCGGGAGGGCCTGTATCCTACAATGAGCAGTTCTTC.

In its sample, this clonotype was seen many times. The chain couples TRBV2 to TRBJ2-3; tentatively, D is TRBD1 (6 bases). V was clipped by 6 bases and J by 0 bases, with 22 bases between them. Germline lookup yields CDR1 SNHLY and CDR2 FYNNEI. CDR3 length: 18 residues. CDR3 in DNA: TGTGCCAGCAGGGAACAGGGACGAGGCATTGTTAGCACAGATACGCAGTATTTT. Amino acids: CASREQGRGIVSTDTQYF.

The V gene is TRBV11-2, the J gene TRBJ2-1; TRBD2 matches 9 bases. The CDR3 spans 20 residues. The trim removed 5 bases at V and 4 bases at J, leaving 21 bases unmatched. Germline V gives CDR1 SGHAT, CDR2 FQNNGV. Here the CDR3 reads CASSPRSSGEDRPPYNEQFF. CDR3 DNA sequence: TGTGCCAGCAGCCCCCGGTCTAGCGGGGAAGACCGCCCTCCTTACAATGAGCAGTTCTTC.

The chain combines TRBV27 with TRBJ1-5, with D perhaps matching TRBD1 (5 bases). Germline V gene data show CDR1 as MNHEY and CDR2 as SMNVEV (reference sequence). The CDR3 spans 15 residues. V gave up 2 bases and J gave up 4 bases, with 12 bases separating them. CDR3 loop: CASSLNGRQNQPQHF. CDR3 DNA: TGTGCCAGCAGTTTAAACGGCAGACAGAATCAGCCCCAGCATTTT.

The J gene is TRBJ2-7, the V gene TRBV9; D ambiguous. This CDR3 has 15 amino acids. V dropped 4 bases and J dropped 3 bases, with 17 bases sitting between them. Germline CDR1 and CDR2: SGDLS and YYNGEE. CDR3 residues: CASSHGAETIYEQYF. The CDR3 DNA is TGTGCCAGCAGCCATGGAGCAGAAACCATCTACGAGCAGTACTTC.

The chain employs TRBV5-5 and TRBJ1-3; 7 nucleotides agree with TRBD1. The V gene end was trimmed by 0 bases and the J gene end by 1 base; junction bases not matched to a gene: 4. This CDR3 region has 16 residues. Germline values: CDR1 SGHKS, CDR2 YYEKEE (reference sequence). CDR3 residues: CASSLAPGGSGNTIYF. The CDR3 nucleotides are TGTGCCAGCAGCTTGGCTCCAGGGGGATCTGGAAACACCATATATTTT.

This clonotype turned up a few times. This chain's CDR3 is CASSPNVGTYNEQFF. CDR3 nucleotide sequence: TGTGCCAGCAGCCCCAACGTCGGTACGTACAATGAGCAGTTCTTC. This rearrangement joins TRBV6-1 to TRBJ2-1; D not certain. CDR1 and CDR2 from the germline V gene are MNHNS and SASEGT. The CDR3 runs to 15 residues. Trimming stripped 6 bases from V and 4 bases from J, with 16 bases between.